These 21 T cell receptor beta chains were all obtained from the same sample, sequenced in a study of graft-versus-host responses after intestinal transplantation. The method was immunoSEQ multiplex PCR; TCRdb's version includes in-frame clones alone and lacks a portion of them. The table shows some 83,000 clones, with roughly nine tenths occurring only once. Antigens for these TCRs are unknown. The specimen was unstimulated CD4+ T cells sorted from spleen or lymph node cells, collected before intestinal transplant. These receptors all come from a human donor who received an intestinal transplant.

This clone occurred once. This chain uses TRBV19 with TRBJ1-2; D not certain. Germline V CDR1 and CDR2: LNHDA, SQIVND (reference sequence). V was pared by 3 bases and J by 6 bases, with 14 bases between. The CDR3 loop spans 14 amino acids. The CDR3 loop is CASSIHSRADGYTF. CDR3 in DNA: TGTGCCAGTAGTATTCACAGTCGCGCCGATGGCTACACCTTC.

The chain uses TRBV7-9 and TRBJ2-7; a possible D gene is TRBD2 (6 bases). Between the trimmed V and J ends, which lost 4 bases and 0 bases, there was a span of 10 bases. This CDR3 region has 14 residues. Per germline, CDR1 SEHNR and CDR2 FQNEAQ (reference sequence). This chain's CDR3 is CASSWGGISYEQYF. In DNA form, the CDR3 reads TGTGCCAGCAGCTGGGGAGGCATCTCCTACGAGCAGTACTTC.

The V call is TRBV6-4, the J call TRBJ1-2, with TRBD1 identical over 9 bases. The CDR3 extends over 15 amino acids. After removal of 6 bases from V and 8 bases from J, the junction contained 13 bases not matched to a gene. From germline, CDR1 is MRHNA and CDR2 SNTAGT. The CDR3 reads CASSAIPGQGGGYTF. The CDR3 DNA sequence: TGTGCCAGCAGCGCAATTCCGGGACAGGGTGGCGGCTACACCTTC.

The V call is TRBV4-3, the J call TRBJ1-1, with D tentatively TRBD1 (5 bases). Germline V gene sequence: CDR1 LGHNA, CDR2 YSLEER. The CDR3 contains 12 residues. V dropped 1 base and J dropped 11 bases, with 11 bases sitting between them. The chain's CDR3 is CASSQGTGDAFF. CDR3 in DNA: TGCGCCAGCAGCCAAGGCACAGGTGATGCTTTCTTT.

The rearrangement links TRBV7-9 to TRBJ2-7; D gene uncertain. The CDR3 contains 12 residues. Germline loops: CDR1 SEHNR, CDR2 FQNEAQ (reference sequence). V was cut by 5 bases and J by 1 base, with 6 bases left in between. The CDR3 loop is CASSPRSYEQYF. CDR3 bases: TGTGCCAGCAGCCCGCGGTCCTACGAGCAGTACTTC.

The chain has TRBV30 and TRBJ1-2, with TRBD1 identical over 8 bases. The V segment lost 2 bases and the J segment 4 bases; nucleotides outside the gene matches: 3. The CDR3 runs to 13 residues. CDR1 is GTSNPN and CDR2 is SVGIG in the germline V gene (reference sequence). Here the CDR3 DNA reads TGTGCCTGGAGTCACCAGGGGGCCTATGGCTACACCTTC. Its protein is CAWSHQGAYGYTF.

The chain carries TRBV6-5 and TRBJ2-7; 9 bases line up with TRBD1. Germline lookup yields CDR1 MNHEY and CDR2 SVGAGI. The ends lost 0 bases at V and 4 bases at J; junction bases unmatched: 4. The length of the CDR3 is 15 residues. The CDR3: CASSYSGTGRYEQYF. The DNA of the CDR3 is TGTGCCAGCAGTTACTCCGGGACAGGGAGATACGAGCAGTACTTC.

V gene TRBV30 combines with J gene TRBJ1-4; D perhaps matches TRBD1 (6 bases). CDR3 length: 13 residues. Germline values: CDR1 GTSNPN, CDR2 SVGIG (reference sequence). V was cut by 3 bases and J by 6 bases, with 11 bases left in between. In DNA, the CDR3 is TGTGCCTGGAGACAGGGAGGGTATGAAAAACTGTTTTTT. Its translation: CAWRQGGYEKLFF.

This chain links TRBV6-5 with TRBJ2-2; tentative D call: TRBD1 (6 bases). The CDR3 contains 15 residues. Germline V gives CDR1 MNHEY, CDR2 SVGAGI. The V end lost 5 bases, the J end lost 5 bases, and 15 bases lay between the germline ends. The CDR3, as DNA: TGTGCCAGCAGTCCACATATTAGGGGGACCGGGGAGCTGTTTTTT. Its translation: CASSPHIRGTGELFF.

V and J are TRBV6-5 and TRBJ1-4, with 7 bases matching TRBD1. Trimming at V came to 1 base and at J to 4 bases, leaving 0 bases not matched to a gene. CDR3 size: 14 residues. Germline V CDR1 and CDR2: MNHEY, SVGAGI. The CDR3 region is CASSYWTGNEKLFF. Here the CDR3 DNA reads TGTGCCAGCAGTTACTGGACAGGTAATGAAAAACTGTTTTTT.

The chain couples TRBV5-1 to TRBJ2-1, with 7 bases lining up with TRBD2. The CDR3 sequence is 11 residues long. Germline assignment: CDR1 SGHRS and CDR2 YFSETQ. V shed 4 bases, J shed 10 bases, and the junction held 2 bases outside the gene matches. The CDR3 protein is CASSIGGEQFF. CDR3 DNA sequence: TGCGCCAGCAGCATCGGGGGGGAGCAGTTCTTC.

The chain employs TRBV2 and TRBJ1-6; D is perhaps TRBD1 (6 bases). The V gene's germline CDR1 is SNHLY and CDR2 FYNNEI. The CDR3 has 16 residues. The V gene lost 2 bases and the J gene lost 2 bases, with 10 bases spanning the gap. In nucleotides, the CDR3 is TGTGCCAGCAGTGAATTTGAGGGGGCCTATAATTCACCCCTCCACTTT. Translated: CASSEFEGAYNSPLHF.

The V and J genes are TRBV13 and TRBJ2-3; TRBD1 agrees at 7 bases. CDR1 is PRHDT, CDR2 FYEKMQ, per germline (reference sequence). The CDR3 totals 17 residues. Losses at the gene ends were 6 bases for V and 4 bases for J; bases not matched to a gene: 16. Written as DNA, the CDR3 is TGTGCCAGCAGGTCGGTAAGGAGCAGGGGGACCCCAGATACGCAGTATTTT. This encodes CASRSVRSRGTPDTQYF.

The V call is TRBV4-1, the J call TRBJ1-1; TRBD1 aligns across 11 bases. Looked up from germline, CDR1 is MGHRA and CDR2 is YSYEKL. This CDR3 contains 17 residues. Trimming at V came to 3 bases and at J to 2 bases, leaving 8 bases not matched to a gene. CDR3 in amino acids: CASSQVRTGGFNTEAFF. CDR3 bases: TGCGCCAGCAGCCAGGTTAGGACAGGGGGCTTCAACACTGAAGCTTTCTTT.

The chain is built from TRBV19 and TRBJ2-1, with TRBD2 identical over 11 bases. The ends lost 4 bases at V and 0 bases at J; junction bases unmatched: 11. The CDR3 extends over 19 amino acids. Germline-derived CDR1 and CDR2 are LNHDA and SQIVND (reference sequence). The CDR3 sequence is CASSNNRVAGGSSYNEQFF. The DNA for the CDR3 is TGTGCCAGTAGTAACAACCGGGTAGCGGGGGGGAGCTCCTACAATGAGCAGTTCTTC.

This rearrangement joins TRBV5-8 to TRBJ2-1; 7 nucleotides align to TRBD1. This CDR3 contains 15 residues. The germline V gene has CDR1 SGHTS and CDR2 YDEGEE. The trim removed 4 bases at V and 3 bases at J, leaving 7 bases unmatched. The CDR3 region has the DNA TGTGCCAGCAGCCTAACAGGGGCCAACTACAATGAGCAGTTCTTC. It encodes CASSLTGANYNEQFF.

The chain uses TRBV19 and TRBJ2-1, with TRBD2 identical over 14 bases. Germline assignment: CDR1 LNHDA and CDR2 SQIVND (reference sequence). The V gene end was trimmed by 5 bases and the J gene end by 9 bases; junction bases not matched to a gene: 9. The CDR3 runs 16 residues. In DNA form, the CDR3 reads TGTGCCAGTAGTGCCAGGACTAGCGGGGGGCGTAGTGAGCAGTTCTTC. Translation: CASSARTSGGRSEQFF.

The V gene is TRBV20-1, the J gene TRBJ1-2, with D tentatively TRBD1 (6 bases). The CDR3 runs to 11 residues. Looked up from germline, CDR1 is DFQATT and CDR2 is SNEGSKA (reference sequence). The V gene lost 5 bases and the J gene lost 8 bases, with 12 bases spanning the gap. The CDR3: CSASWGGGYTF. The CDR3 region has the DNA TGCAGTGCTTCCTGGGGGGGCGGCTACACCTTC.

The DNA of the CDR3 is TGTGCCAGCAGCTTAGGGCCCCAGACCTACGAGCAGTACTTC. Protein: CASSLGPQTYEQYF. This chain connects TRBV7-2 to TRBJ2-7; D remains ambiguous. Germline assignment: CDR1 SGHTA and CDR2 FQGNSA. This CDR3 contains 14 residues. Trimming removed 1 base at V and 2 bases at J, with 9 bases between.

The V call is TRBV5-1, the J call TRBJ1-6; D unclear. Germline CDR1 SGHRS, CDR2 YFSETQ. Trimming shortened V by 3 bases and J by 1 base, and 11 bases separated the two germline ends. This CDR3 comprises 16 residues. The CDR3 DNA sequence: TGCGCCAGCAGCTACACAGTTAGGTCCTATAATTCACCCCTCCACTTT. Translating gives CASSYTVRSYNSPLHF. The full variable domain, in which reference TRBV5-1 and TRBJ1-6 provide the parts outside the CDR3, is KAGVTQTPRYLIKTRGQQVTLSCSPISGHRSVSWYQQTPGQGLQFLFEYFSETQRNKGNFPGRFSGRQFSNSRSEMNVSTLELGDSALYLCASSYTVRSYNSPLHFGNGTRLTVT.

The chain employs TRBV9 and TRBJ1-2; the D is unclear. Germline loops: CDR1 SGDLS, CDR2 YYNGEE. The ends were cut back, 0 bases at V and 4 bases at J, with 4 bases in the middle. This CDR3 contains 12 residues. CDR3 coding DNA: TGTGCCAGCAGCGTAGGGAGCTATGGCTACACCTTC. It codes for CASSVGSYGYTF.